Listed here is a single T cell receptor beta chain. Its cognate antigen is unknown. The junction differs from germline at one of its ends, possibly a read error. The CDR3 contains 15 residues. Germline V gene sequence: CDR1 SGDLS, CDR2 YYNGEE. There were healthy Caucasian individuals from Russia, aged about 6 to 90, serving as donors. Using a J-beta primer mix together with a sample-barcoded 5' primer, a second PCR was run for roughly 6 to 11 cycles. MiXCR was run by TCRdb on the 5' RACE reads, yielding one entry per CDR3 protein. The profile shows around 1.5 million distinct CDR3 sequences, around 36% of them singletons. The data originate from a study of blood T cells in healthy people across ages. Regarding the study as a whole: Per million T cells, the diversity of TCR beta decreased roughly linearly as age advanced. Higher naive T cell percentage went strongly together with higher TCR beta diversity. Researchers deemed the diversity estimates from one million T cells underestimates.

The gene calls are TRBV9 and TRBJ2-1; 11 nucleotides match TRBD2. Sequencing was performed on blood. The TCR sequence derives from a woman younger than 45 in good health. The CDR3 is CTSSVAGGPYNEQFF. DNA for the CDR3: TGTACCAGCAGCGTAGCGGGAGGGCCGTACAATGAGCAGTTCTTC.